The source of this T cell receptor beta chain is a study of cytomegalovirus exposure and HLA in healthy donors. Study-wide results and caveats: The listing of fewer than 200 TCR beta chains classed them as cytomegalovirus-associated.

PCR employed 60 Vbeta and 13 Jbeta primers. Only in-frame clones appear in the TCRdb table, and some are missing; sequencing was by immunoSEQ multiplex PCR. Of more than 150,000 clones listed, about 77% are singletons. J lost 3 bases, V lost 3 bases, and 5 bases had no gene match. Germline assignment: CDR1 SGHRS and CDR2 YFSETQ. This CDR3 has 14 amino acids. This clone showed up just once. Its antigen is not identified. The sequencing sample was made of PBMCs. This chain links TRBV5-1 with TRBJ2-5; 7 bases align to TRBD1. This clonotype was obtained from a woman aged 25 to 45 in good health and CMV-seropositive. The CDR3 loop reads CASSSPGTEETQYF. CDR3 bases: TGCGCCAGCAGCTCCCCCGGGACAGAAGAGACCCAGTACTTC.